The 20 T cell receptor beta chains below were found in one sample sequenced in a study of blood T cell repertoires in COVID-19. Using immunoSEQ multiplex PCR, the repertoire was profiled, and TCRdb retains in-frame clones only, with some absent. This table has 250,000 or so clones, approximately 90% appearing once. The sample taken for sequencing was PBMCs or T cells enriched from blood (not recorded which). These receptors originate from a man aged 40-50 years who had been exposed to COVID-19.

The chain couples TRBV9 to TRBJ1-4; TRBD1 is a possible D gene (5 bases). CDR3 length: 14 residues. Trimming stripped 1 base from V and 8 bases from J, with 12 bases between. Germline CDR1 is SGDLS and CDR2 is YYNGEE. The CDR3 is CASSVQGINEKLFF. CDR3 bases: TGTGCCAGCAGCGTACAGGGCATTAACGAAAAACTGTTTTTT.

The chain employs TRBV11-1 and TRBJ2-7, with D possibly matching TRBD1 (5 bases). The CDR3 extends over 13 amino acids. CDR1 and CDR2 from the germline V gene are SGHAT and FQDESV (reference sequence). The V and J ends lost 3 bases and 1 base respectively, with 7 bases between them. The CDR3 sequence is CASSLDKSYEQYF. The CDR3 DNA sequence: TGTGCCAGCAGCTTGGACAAGTCCTACGAGCAGTACTTC.

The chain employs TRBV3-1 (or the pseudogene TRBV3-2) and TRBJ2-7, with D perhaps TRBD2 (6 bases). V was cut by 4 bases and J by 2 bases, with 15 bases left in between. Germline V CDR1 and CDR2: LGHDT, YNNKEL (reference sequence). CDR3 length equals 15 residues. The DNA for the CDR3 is TGTGCCAGCAGCCCTTTGGGATTAGCGGCCTACGAGCAGTACTTC. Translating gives CASSPLGLAAYEQYF.

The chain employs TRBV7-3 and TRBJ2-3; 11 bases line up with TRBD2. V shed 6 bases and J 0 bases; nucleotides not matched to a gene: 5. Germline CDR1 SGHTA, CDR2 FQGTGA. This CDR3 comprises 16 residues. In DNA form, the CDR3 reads TGTGCCAGCAGTCCTAGCGGGAGGACGAGCACAGATACGCAGTATTTT. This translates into CASSPSGRTSTDTQYF.

This CDR3 is CASSKPTRKNGYTF. In nucleotides, the CDR3 is TGTGCCAGCAGCAAGCCGACACGGAAGAATGGCTACACCTTC. The gene calls are TRBV21-1 and TRBJ1-2; the table's D call, TRBD1, has no DNA check behind it. TRBV21-1 is termed a pseudogene. The CDR3 is 14 amino acids.

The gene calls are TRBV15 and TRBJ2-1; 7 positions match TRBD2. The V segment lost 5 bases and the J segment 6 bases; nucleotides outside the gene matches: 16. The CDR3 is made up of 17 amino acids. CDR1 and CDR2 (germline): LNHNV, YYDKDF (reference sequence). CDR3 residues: CATSGRGFSGNGNEQFF. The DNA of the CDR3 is TGTGCCACCAGCGGAAGGGGTTTCAGCGGGAACGGCAATGAGCAGTTCTTC.

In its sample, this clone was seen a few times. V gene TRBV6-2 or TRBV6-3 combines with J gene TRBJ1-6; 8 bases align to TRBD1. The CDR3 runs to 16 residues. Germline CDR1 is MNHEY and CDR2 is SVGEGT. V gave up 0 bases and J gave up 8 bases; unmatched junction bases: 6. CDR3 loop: CASSYSRQGRHSPLHF. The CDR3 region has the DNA TGTGCCAGCAGTTACTCGCGACAGGGGAGGCATTCACCCCTCCACTTT.

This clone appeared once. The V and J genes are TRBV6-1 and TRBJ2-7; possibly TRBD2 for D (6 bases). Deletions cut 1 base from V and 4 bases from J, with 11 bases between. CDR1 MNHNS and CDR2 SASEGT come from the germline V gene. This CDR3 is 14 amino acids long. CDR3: CASSEGGAAYEQYF. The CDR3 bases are TGTGCCAGCAGTGAAGGCGGGGCCGCATACGAGCAGTACTTC.

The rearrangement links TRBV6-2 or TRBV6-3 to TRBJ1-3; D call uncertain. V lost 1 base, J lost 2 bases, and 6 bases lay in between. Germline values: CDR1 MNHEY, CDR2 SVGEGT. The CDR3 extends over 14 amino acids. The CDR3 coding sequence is TGTGCCAGCAGTTACTACGGGACTGGAAACACCATATATTTT. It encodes CASSYYGTGNTIYF.

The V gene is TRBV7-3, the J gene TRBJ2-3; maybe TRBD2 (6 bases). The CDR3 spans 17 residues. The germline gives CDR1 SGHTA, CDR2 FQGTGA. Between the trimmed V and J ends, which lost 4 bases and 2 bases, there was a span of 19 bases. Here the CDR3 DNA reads TGTGCCAGCAGCTCCCGGGAGATGACGACCTTCACAGATACGCAGTATTTT. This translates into CASSSREMTTFTDTQYF.

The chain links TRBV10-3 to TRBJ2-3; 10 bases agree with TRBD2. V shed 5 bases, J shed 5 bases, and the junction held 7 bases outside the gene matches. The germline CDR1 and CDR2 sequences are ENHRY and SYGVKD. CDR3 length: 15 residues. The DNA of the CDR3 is TGTGCCATCAGTAGTCCAGCGGGAGGGTTAGATACGCAGTATTTT. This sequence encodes CAISSPAGGLDTQYF.

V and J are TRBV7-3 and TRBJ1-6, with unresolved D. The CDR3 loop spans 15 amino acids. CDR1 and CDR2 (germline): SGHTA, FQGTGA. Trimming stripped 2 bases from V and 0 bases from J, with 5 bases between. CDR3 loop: CASSLEGSYNSPLHF. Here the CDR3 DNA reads TGTGCCAGCAGCTTAGAGGGCTCCTATAATTCACCCCTCCACTTT.

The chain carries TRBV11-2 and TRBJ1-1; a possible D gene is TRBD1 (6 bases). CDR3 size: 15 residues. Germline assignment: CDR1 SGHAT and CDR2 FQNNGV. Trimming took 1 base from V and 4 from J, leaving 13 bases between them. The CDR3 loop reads CASSLATRGATEAFF. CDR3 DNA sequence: TGTGCCAGCAGCTTAGCTACTCGGGGGGCCACTGAAGCTTTCTTT.

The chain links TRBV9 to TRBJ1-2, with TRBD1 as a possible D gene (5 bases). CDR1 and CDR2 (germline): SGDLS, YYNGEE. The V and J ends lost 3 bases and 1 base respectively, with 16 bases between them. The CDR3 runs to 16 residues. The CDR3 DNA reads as TGTGCCAGCAGCGACAGGCAGGGTAGAAATAACTATGGCTACACCTTC. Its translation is CASSDRQGRNNYGYTF.

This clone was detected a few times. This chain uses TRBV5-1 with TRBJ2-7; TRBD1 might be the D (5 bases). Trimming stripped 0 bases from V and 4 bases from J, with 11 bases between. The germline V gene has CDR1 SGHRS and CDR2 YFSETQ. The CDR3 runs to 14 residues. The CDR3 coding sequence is TGCGCCAGCAGCTTGGACAGGCAAATATACGAGCAGTACTTC. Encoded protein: CASSLDRQIYEQYF.

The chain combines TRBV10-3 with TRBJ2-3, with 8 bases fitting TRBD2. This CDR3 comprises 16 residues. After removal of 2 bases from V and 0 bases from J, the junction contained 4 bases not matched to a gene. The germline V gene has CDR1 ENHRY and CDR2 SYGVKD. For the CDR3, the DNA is TGTGCCATCAGTGAGGGGGAGCGGGGGAGCACAGATACGCAGTATTTT. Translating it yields CAISEGERGSTDTQYF.

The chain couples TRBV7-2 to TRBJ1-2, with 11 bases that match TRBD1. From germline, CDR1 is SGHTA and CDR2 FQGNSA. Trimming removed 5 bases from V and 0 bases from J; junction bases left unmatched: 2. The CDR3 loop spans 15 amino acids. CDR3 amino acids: CASSGGQGANYGYTF. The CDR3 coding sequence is TGTGCCAGCAGCGGGGGACAGGGGGCTAACTATGGCTACACCTTC.

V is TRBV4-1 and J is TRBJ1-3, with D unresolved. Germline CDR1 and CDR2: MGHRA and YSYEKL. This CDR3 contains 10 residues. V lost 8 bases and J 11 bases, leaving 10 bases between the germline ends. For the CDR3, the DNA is TGCGCCAGCGGACTCTCCCCCATATATTTT. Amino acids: CASGLSPIYF.

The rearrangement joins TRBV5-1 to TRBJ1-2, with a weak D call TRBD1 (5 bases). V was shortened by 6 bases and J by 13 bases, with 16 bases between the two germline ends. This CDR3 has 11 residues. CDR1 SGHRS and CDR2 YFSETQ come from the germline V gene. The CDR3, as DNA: TGCGCCAGCACCGCCGAGACAGTACTCACCTTC. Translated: CASTAETVLTF. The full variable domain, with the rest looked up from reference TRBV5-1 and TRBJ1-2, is KAGVTQTPRYLIKTRGQQVTLSCSPISGHRSVSWYQQTPGQGLQFLFEYFSETQRNKGNFPGRFSGRQFSNSRSEMNVSTLELGDSALYLCASTAETVLTFGSGTRLTVV.

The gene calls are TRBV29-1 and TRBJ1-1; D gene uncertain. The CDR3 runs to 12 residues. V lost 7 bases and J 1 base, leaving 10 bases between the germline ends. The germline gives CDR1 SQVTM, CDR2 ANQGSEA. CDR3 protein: CSADTGNTEAFF. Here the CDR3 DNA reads TGCAGCGCGGATACGGGGAACACTGAAGCTTTCTTT.